These 19 T cell receptor beta chains came from one sample sequenced in a study of CD8 T cells in ankylosing spondylitis. TCRdb re-called the 5' RACE reads with MiXCR, one entry per CDR3 protein. The top ten hold roughly 15% of the sample, which has over 130,000 distinct CDR3 sequences, around two fifths seen once. Sequencing was performed on synovial fluid, either unsorted or a sorted T cell fraction (not recorded which). These receptors originate from a male donor with ankylosing spondylitis.

There are a few counts of this clonotype. This sequence joins TRBV20-1 and TRBJ2-1; 9 positions match TRBD2. With 0 bases clipped from V and 4 bases from J, the junction kept 7 bases outside the gene matches. Germline assignment: CDR1 DFQATT and CDR2 SNEGSKA (reference sequence). This CDR3 contains 16 residues. The CDR3 bases are TGCAGTGCTAGAGACATACTAGCGGGTACATACAATGAGCAGTTCTTC. This encodes CSARDILAGTYNEQFF.

This clonotype showed up just a few times. The genes are TRBV6-2 or TRBV6-3 and TRBJ2-3, with 9 bases identical to TRBD1. This CDR3 region has 18 residues. CDR1 and CDR2 (germline): MNHEY, SVGEGT. V trimming: 5 bases; J trimming: 2 bases; junction bases outside the gene matches: 14. CDR3 bases: TGTGCCAGCAGTCTCACCGGACAGGGGCATGTGCACACAGATACGCAGTATTTT. Translated: CASSLTGQGHVHTDTQYF.

The CDR3 DNA follows: TGTGCCAGCAGCTTAGTGGCTAGCGGGGGGGCCTACAATGAGCAGTTCTTC. This gives the protein CASSLVASGGAYNEQFF. The rearrangement uses TRBV7-8 and TRBJ2-1; 12 positions match TRBD2. V shed 1 base, J shed 2 bases, and the junction held 3 bases outside the gene matches. Germline CDR1 SGHVS, CDR2 FQNEAQ. The CDR3 sequence is 17 residues long.

CDR3 residues: CAISEHDRGPYEQYF. The CDR3 nucleotides are TGTGCCATCAGTGAGCACGACAGGGGGCCGTACGAGCAGTACTTC. The chain couples TRBV10-3 to TRBJ2-7; TRBD1 aligns across 10 bases. CDR1 and CDR2 from the germline V gene are ENHRY and SYGVKD. The V and J ends lost 2 bases and 4 bases, in that order; junction bases with no gene match: 5. The CDR3 totals 15 residues.

The CDR3 DNA follows: TGTGCCAGCAGCGAGACGACAGGGAACAATGAGCAGTTCTTC. It translates to CASSETTGNNEQFF. This sequence joins TRBV14 and TRBJ2-1; 7 positions match TRBD1. With 5 bases clipped from V and 5 bases from J, the junction kept 6 bases outside the gene matches. The CDR3 extends over 14 amino acids. The germline V gene has CDR1 SGHDN and CDR2 FVKESK. The full variable domain, rest sourced from reference TRBV14 and TRBJ2-1, is EAGVTQFPSHSVIEKGQTVTLRCDPISGHDNLYWYRRVMGKEIKFLLHFVKESKQDESGMPNNRFLAERTGGTYSTLKVQPAELEDSGVYFCASSETTGNNEQFFGPGTRLTVL.

The chain couples TRBV30 to TRBJ2-7; a weak D match, TRBD2 (5 bases). The CDR3 consists of 14 residues. With 2 bases removed from V and 0 bases from J, the gap between germline ends came to 11 bases. Germline CDR1 is GTSNPN and CDR2 is SVGIG (reference sequence). The CDR3 bases are TGTGCCTGGAGTCGGGCGGGTAGCTCCTACGAGCAGTACTTC. As protein: CAWSRAGSSYEQYF. Using reference TRBV30 and TRBJ2-7 for the parts outside the CDR3, the full variable domain is SQTIHQWPATLVQPVGSPLSLECTVEGTSNPNLYWYRQAAGRGLQLLFYSVGIGQISSEVPQNLSASRPQDRQFILSSKKLLLSDSGFYLCAWSRAGSSYEQYFGPGTRLTVT.

The rearrangement links TRBV12-3 or TRBV12-4 to TRBJ2-5, with no clear D. This CDR3 spans 15 amino acids. Trimming pared 7 bases from V and 2 bases from J, leaving 17 bases between. The CDR3 spells CASTWVCCGQETQYF. The CDR3 region has the DNA TGTGCCAGCACCTGGGTGTGCTGTGGACAAGAGACCCAGTACTTC.

This clonotype was seen many times. The chain combines TRBV7-9 with TRBJ2-5; 8 bases match TRBD1. Germline V gene data show CDR1 as SEHNR and CDR2 as FQNEAQ (reference sequence). Losses at the gene ends were 5 bases for V and 3 bases for J; bases not matched to a gene: 5. This CDR3 is built from 14 residues. The CDR3 loop is CASSRATGEETQYF. The CDR3 coding sequence is TGTGCCAGCAGCCGAGCGACAGGGGAAGAGACCCAGTACTTC.

This clonotype was seen just once. This sequence joins TRBV30 and TRBJ2-7; 13 bases are shared with TRBD2. This CDR3 is 15 amino acids long. CDR1 and CDR2 (germline): GTSNPN, SVGIG (reference sequence). After removal of 0 bases from V and 2 bases from J, the junction contained 1 base not matched to a gene. The DNA for the CDR3 is TGTGCCTGGAGTGTGGGACTAGCGGGGACCTACGAGCAGTACTTC. Translating it yields CAWSVGLAGTYEQYF.

This rearrangement joins TRBV7-9 to TRBJ2-2, with D maybe TRBD1 (6 bases). The CDR3 spans 16 residues. V dropped 5 bases and J dropped 6 bases, with 19 bases sitting between them. From germline, CDR1 is SEHNR and CDR2 FQNEAQ (reference sequence). The CDR3 reads CASSPRTGKASGELFF. CDR3 nucleotides: TGTGCCAGCAGCCCCAGAACAGGGAAAGCCTCCGGGGAGCTGTTTTTT. The whole variable domain, remainder taken from reference TRBV7-9 and TRBJ2-2, is DTGVSQNPRHKITKRGQNVTFRCDPISEHNRLYWYRQTLGQGPEFLTYFQNEAQLEKSRLLSDRFSAERPKGSFSTLEIQRTEQGDSAMYLCASSPRTGKASGELFFGEGSRLTVL.

V gene TRBV6-2 or TRBV6-3 combines with J gene TRBJ2-1; a possible D gene is TRBD2 (5 bases). The V gene's germline CDR1 is MNHEY and CDR2 SVGEGT. Trimming left V 3 bases short and J 8 bases short, with 20 bases between. CDR3 length: 16 amino acids. The CDR3 region is CASSYPRSKWEYEQFF. CDR3 DNA sequence: TGTGCCAGCAGTTATCCCCGGTCTAAATGGGAGTATGAGCAGTTCTTC.

The chain combines TRBV7-8 with TRBJ2-5; D is perhaps TRBD1 (6 bases). Germline-derived CDR1 and CDR2 are SGHVS and FQNEAQ. Trimming pared 3 bases from V and 4 bases from J, leaving 15 bases between. CDR3 size: 15 residues. The CDR3 reads CASSFLGHRSETQYF. The CDR3 DNA reads TGTGCCAGCAGCTTTTTGGGACATCGGTCAGAGACCCAGTACTTC.

The chain links TRBV25-1 to TRBJ2-4; TRBD2 aligns across 10 bases. Germline CDR1 reads MGHDK; CDR2 reads SYGVNS. Trimming took 4 bases from V and 0 from J; bases not matched to a gene: 21. The CDR3 spans 22 residues. The CDR3 region has the DNA TGTGCCAGCAGTGCCCCGGGAGGGCGGGGACTAGCGCCTACCCTAGCCAAAAACATTCAGTACTTC. Amino acids: CASSAPGGRGLAPTLAKNIQYF.

This clonotype has only a few counts. The rearrangement joins TRBV7-8 to TRBJ2-1, with 9 bases lining up with TRBD1. Germline V gene data show CDR1 as SGHVS and CDR2 as FQNEAQ. CDR3 length equals 15 residues. J lost 6 bases, V lost 3 bases, and 6 bases had no gene match. The CDR3 sequence: CASSFSPDRGNEQFF. CDR3 in DNA: TGTGCCAGCAGCTTTTCCCCGGACAGGGGCAATGAGCAGTTCTTC.

Only a few counts were recorded for this clonotype. This chain links TRBV11-2 with TRBJ2-5, with 7 bases lining up with TRBD2. Trimming cost V 0 bases and J 2 bases; bases outside gene matches: 3. CDR3 size: 15 residues. Germline V CDR1 and CDR2: SGHAT, FQNNGV. CDR3: CASSLDPAGQETQYF. CDR3 bases: TGTGCCAGCAGCTTAGATCCAGCGGGACAAGAGACCCAGTACTTC.

A few counts support this clonotype. An end of the junction does not agree with germline; a read error may underlie this. The rearrangement joins TRBV29-1 to TRBJ2-5; D not certain. The CDR3 spans 8 residues. Germline lookup yields CDR1 SQVTM and CDR2 ANQGSEA. The CDR3 spells CSVEDFPF. The DNA of the CDR3 is TGCAGCGTTGAAGATTTTCCTTTC.

This clonotype has only a few counts. V and J are TRBV28 and TRBJ1-1; D gene ambiguous. The CDR3 spans 15 residues. Trimming took off 3 bases at V and 6 bases at J, with 17 bases between the two ends. Looked up from germline, CDR1 is MDHEN and CDR2 is SYDVKM. CDR3 amino acids: CASSFFTYSPAEAFF. CDR3 in DNA: TGTGCCAGCAGTTTCTTCACCTACTCGCCAGCTGAAGCTTTCTTT.

The gene calls are TRBV7-9 and TRBJ2-5; a weak D match, TRBD1 (5 bases). Germline V gene lookup returns CDR1 SEHNR and CDR2 FQNEAQ (reference sequence). V shed 5 bases and J shed 5 bases, with 15 bases lying between them. CDR3 length: 14 amino acids. The CDR3 coding sequence is TGTGCCAGCAGCCCAGGGTGGGTTTTTGAGACCCAGTACTTC. Translating gives CASSPGWVFETQYF.

The chain employs TRBV10-3 and TRBJ1-5, with D tentatively TRBD1 (6 bases). The CDR3 is 13 residues long. V was clipped by 7 bases and J by 2 bases, with 9 bases between them. The germline V gene encodes CDR1 ENHRY and CDR2 SYGVKD. DNA of the CDR3: TGTGCCATCAAGTCAGGGGGCAATCAGCCCCAGCATTTT. This gives the protein CAIKSGGNQPQHF.